The clone carrying this T cell receptor beta chain was seen at least ten times. The antigen is unknown. This sample is part of a study of cytomegalovirus exposure and HLA in healthy donors. About the study: The same platform was used for the 90 to 150 validation repertoires as for the 666 first-cohort repertoires, as reported in a later analysis. Regarding the study as a whole: Researchers reported that a few CMV-associated chains were confirmed in vitro as CMV antigen-specific. The authors enumerated 150 to 200 TCR beta chains as linked to cytomegalovirus. It was found in a later analysis that first-cohort TCR clusters tended to co-occur in the 100 to 150 validation repertoires.

The CDR3 runs to 15 residues. Trimming at V came to 0 bases and at J to 3 bases, leaving 2 bases not matched to a gene. Per germline, CDR1 KGHSY and CDR2 FQNENV. The protocol was immunoSEQ multiplex PCR, while the TCRdb copy is restricted to in-frame clones and leaves out a portion. The sample includes approximately 210,000 clones, 86% of them seen just once. Sequenced sample: PBMCs. This TCR was sampled from a woman under 30 in good health and CMV-seronegative. The chain has TRBV16 and TRBJ2-7, with 10 bases matching TRBD1. The CDR3 DNA reads TGTGCCAGCAGCCAATCATGGACAGGGGGCTACGAGCAGTACTTC. This translates into CASSQSWTGGYEQYF.